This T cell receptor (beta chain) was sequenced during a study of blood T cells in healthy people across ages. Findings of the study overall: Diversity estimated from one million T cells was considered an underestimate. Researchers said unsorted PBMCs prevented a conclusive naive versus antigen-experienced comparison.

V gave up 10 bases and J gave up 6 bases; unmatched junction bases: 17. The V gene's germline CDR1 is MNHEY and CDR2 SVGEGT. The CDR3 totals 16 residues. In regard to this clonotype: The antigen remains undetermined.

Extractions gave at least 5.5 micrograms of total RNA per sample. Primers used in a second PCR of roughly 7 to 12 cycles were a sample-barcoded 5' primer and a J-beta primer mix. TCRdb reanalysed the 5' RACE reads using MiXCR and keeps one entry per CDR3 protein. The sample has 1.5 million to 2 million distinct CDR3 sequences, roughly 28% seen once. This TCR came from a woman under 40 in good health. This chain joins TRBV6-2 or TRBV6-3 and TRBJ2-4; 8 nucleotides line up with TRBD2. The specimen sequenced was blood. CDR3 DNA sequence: TGTGCCACCCAAGTCTCCGGGAGGGGAAGAAGAAACATTCAGTACTTC. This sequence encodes CATQVSGRGRRNIQYF.